The rows below give T cell receptor beta chains drawn from one sample of a study of shared clonotypes between healthy human individuals. Libraries were prepared by immunoSEQ multiplex PCR; TCRdb keeps only in-frame clonotypes and omits some of them. The sample holds about a million clones, 75% seen once. Sequencing was done on a sample of memory CD4+ T cells sorted from blood. Receptors were obtained from a man younger than 35 in good health. Each CDR3 is given with its conserved first and last residue. The D gene is left open where the match is weak. Not all rows give a size; the values are once, few, many and, for expanded clones, a class.

size,J,V,D,CDR3,DNA
-,TRBJ1-1,TRBV18,TRBD1,CASSPQSGGNTEAFF,TGTGCCAGCTCACCACAGTCAGGGGGGAACACTGAAGCTTTCTTT
-,TRBJ1-2,TRBV7-2,-,CASSLTGTNYGYTF,TGTGCCAGCAGCTTAACAGGGACTAACTATGGCTACACCTTC
-,TRBJ2-1,TRBV10-3,-,CATVGGAFYNEQFF,TGTGCCACCGTAGGCGGAGCTTTCTACAATGAGCAGTTCTTC
-,TRBJ2-5,TRBV11-2,-,CASSQIDSRTALGETQYF,TGTGCCAGCAGCCAAATCGACTCCCGGACGGCGTTGGGGGAGACCCAGTACTTC
once,TRBJ2-2,TRBV13,-,CASSLKGRGRARALNTGELFF,TGTGCCAGCAGCTTAAAGGGTCGGGGGCGCGCGAGGGCCTTGAACACCGGGGAGCTGTTTTTT
-,TRBJ1-2,TRBV5-1,TRBD1,CASSSPPGQPSNYGYTF,TGCGCCAGCAGCTCACCCCCGGGACAGCCATCTAACTATGGCTACACCTTC
few,TRBJ1-1,TRBV28,-,CASSKDLAVLNTEAFF,TGTGCCAGCAGTAAGGACCTGGCAGTCTTGAACACTGAAGCTTTCTTT
-,TRBJ2-3,TRBV18,-,CASSPIPSTDTQYF,TGTGCCAGCTCCCCCATACCTAGCACAGATACGCAGTATTTT
few,TRBJ2-7,TRBV19,TRBD1,CASSTGDSQSSYEQYF,TGTGCCAGTAGTACCGGGGACAGTCAGAGCTCCTACGAGCAGTACTTC
few,TRBJ1-5,TRBV10-3,-,CAISESGGANQPQHF,TGTGCCATCAGTGAGAGCGGAGGGGCGAATCAGCCCCAGCATTTT
-,TRBJ1-2,TRBV28,TRBD1,CASSRQGVYGYTF,TGTGCCAGCAGTAGACAGGGGGTCTATGGCTACACCTTC
few,TRBJ2-1,TRBV7-2,-,CASSLTMREQFF,TGTGCCAGCAGCTTAACGATGCGGGAGCAGTTCTTC
-,TRBJ1-6,TRBV28,-,CASSQGRGNSPLHF,TGTGCCAGCAGCCAGGGACGGGGTAATTCACCCCTCCACTTT
-,TRBJ2-5,TRBV7-9,TRBD1,CASSKRTGETQYF,TGTGCCAGCAGCAAGCGGACAGGGGAGACCCAGTACTTC